A selection of T cell receptor beta chains follows, all from one sample in a study of shared clonotypes between healthy human individuals. The repertoire was sequenced with immunoSEQ multiplex PCR; TCRdb's copy has only in-frame clones and lacks some. The sample lists about half a million clones, around 77% seen once, with 12% in the top ten. The sample consisted of PBMCs. The source is a woman aged 40 to 50 in good health. Some clones in this sample may be carry-over from other donors' samples. Each CDR3 is given with its conserved first and last residue. The D gene is left open where the match is weak. The size field is filled for only some rows; it gives once, few, many or a size class.

d_gene,abundance,j_gene,v_gene,CDR3nt,CDR3aa
NA,NA,TRBJ1-2,TRBV10-3,TGTGCCATCAGTGCCCCGGGAAGCCTTGGCTACACCTTC,CAISAPGSLGYTF
TRBD2,NA,TRBJ2-2,TRBV2,TGTGCCAGCAGCGTTAGCGGGAGTCGTACCGGGGAGCTGTTTTTT,CASSVSGSRTGELFF
TRBD2,NA,TRBJ2-1,TRBV25-1,TGTGCCAGCAGTGTTAGCGGGAGAAGGAATGAGCAGTTCTTC,CASSVSGRRNEQFF
NA,NA,TRBJ2-7,TRBV6-1,TGTGCCAGCAGTGAACCCGTCTACGAGCAGTACTTC,CASSEPVYEQYF
NA,many,TRBJ2-1,TRBV18,TGTGCCAGCTCACCACTCGGCTGGAATGGGAGGAATGAGCAGTTCTTC,CASSPLGWNGRNEQFF
NA,NA,TRBJ1-5,TRBV7-2,TGTGCCAGCAGCTTAGCCGGGGGATGGCAGCCCCAGCATTTT,CASSLAGGWQPQHF
NA,NA,TRBJ1-5,TRBV7-2,TGTGCCAGCAGCCCCACCGGCCGAACCAATCAGCCCCAGCATTTT,CASSPTGRTNQPQHF
TRBD2,NA,TRBJ2-7,TRBV7-9,TGTGCCAGCAGCTTAGGGTGGCGGGAGAGCTCCTACGAGCAGTACTTC,CASSLGWRESSYEQYF
TRBD1,many,TRBJ1-2,TRBV28,TGTGCCAGCAGTTCAACCAGACAGGGTTATGGCTACACCTTC,CASSSTRQGYGYTF
NA,NA,TRBJ2-7,TRBV27,TGTGCCAGCAGGGAGGGTTTTTACTCCTACGAGCAGTACTTC,CASREGFYSYEQYF
TRBD1,NA,TRBJ2-2,TRBV7-9,TGTGCCAGCAGCAAACCGGGACAGGGGCCTACCGGGGAGCTGTTTTTT,CASSKPGQGPTGELFF
NA,NA,TRBJ2-1,TRBV9,TGTGCCAGCAGCGTAGACCCCCGCCCGGGCAATGAGCAGTTCTTC,CASSVDPRPGNEQFF
TRBD2,few,TRBJ2-1,TRBV30,TGTGCCTGGAGTGTACTAGGGGCTAGCGGTGAGGATGAGCAGTTCTTC,CAWSVLGASGEDEQFF
TRBD1,NA,TRBJ2-2,TRBV6-7,TGTGCCAGCAGTACCACCCGGGACAGTGCGAACACCGGGGAGCTGTTTTTT,CASSTTRDSANTGELFF